This T cell receptor beta chain was recorded in a study of radiotherapy plus CTLA-4 blockade in lung cancer (dated by TCRdb to 2016 to 2018). The study in broad terms: Among the enrolled patients, 15% to 20% had an objective response, and around 31% reached disease control. The paper as a whole reports these results and caveats: Increased serum interferon-beta after radiation, together with early dynamic changes in blood T cell clones, were reported to be the strongest predictors of response. After treatment with radiotherapy and ipilimumab, TCR clones that originated in tumors expanded in peripheral blood.

Library preparation used the immunoSEQ multiplex PCR assay. TCRdb re-hosts the immuneACCESS table, in-frame sequences only. Its copies lack some clones; in the studies checked, an unresolved V gene accounts for under half of them, and the cause for the rest is not known. The sample yields tens of thousands of clones; approximately 79% were counted once. The ten top clones hold roughly 9.7% of the sample. Note on this clone: Its target antigen remains unknown. Base-call qualities are not available, and no considerably larger clone is one nucleotide away.

Focal radiation therapy combined with CTLA-4 blockade (ipilimumab) was tested in patients with chemo-refractory metastatic non-small-cell lung cancer. V is clipped by 5 bases and J by 2 bases, and the sequence between their germline boundaries is 11 bases long. The CDR3 measures 14 amino acids from cysteine to phenylalanine. Of the read, only the CDR3 DNA is kept; its 42 bases are in frame from base 1. Looking up the germline V gene yields CDR1 SGHVS and CDR2 FQNEAQ. This TCR was recovered from a human donor with non-small cell lung cancer who had a complete response to radiotherapy plus ipilimumab. The chain is assembled from TRBV7-8 and TRBJ2-3, with the D gene not confidently named. The specimen comprised peripheral blood, sampled from a patient treated with radiotherapy plus ipilimumab. The CDR3 loop reads CASSLPDATDTQYF. The DNA sequence is given as TGTGCCAGCAGCCTACCGGACGCCACAGATACGCAGTATTTT. With the rest looked up from the reference TRBV7-8 and TRBJ2-3 genes rather than sequenced, the full variable domain is GAGVSQSPRYKVAKRGQDVALRCDPISGHVSLFWYQQALGQGPEFLTYFQNEAQLDKSGLPSDRFFAERPEGSVSTLKIQRTQQEDSAVYLCASSLPDATDTQYFGPGTRLTVL.